This TCR beta chain appears in the sequencing data of a study of breast tumors, draining lymph nodes, adjacent tissues. Study conclusions and caveats: Most tumor T cells seemingly derive from lymph node, then expand in tumor. Tumor repertoires ranked between lymph nodes and nontumor tissue in diversity, with V and J gene preferences. Tumor T cell lymph node origin was a supported hypothesis, not proven.

MiXCR was run by TCRdb on the multiplex PCR reads, yielding one entry per CDR3 protein. This sample has 50,000 to 75,000 distinct CDR3 sequences, with approximately 54% found just once. This clonotype was recorded at least ten times. The antigen remains unidentified. The material sequenced was breast tumor tissue. This sequence was found in a female donor with breast cancer. Some clones in this sample may be carry-over from other donors' samples.

In nucleotides, the CDR3 is TGTGCCAGCGCTACTGCCGTCTATAGCAATCAGCCCCAGCATTTT. As protein: CASATAVYSNQPQHF. This chain connects TRBV6-2 or TRBV6-3 to TRBJ1-5; D not resolved. Germline CDR1 reads MNHEY; CDR2 reads SVGEGT. CDR3 size: 15 residues. Trimming pared 8 bases from V and 0 bases from J, leaving 14 bases between.